This T cell receptor (beta chain) appears in the sequencing data of a study of T cell repertoires in cytomegalovirus infection. Trimming stripped 5 bases from V and 1 base from J, with 11 bases between. The CDR3 is made up of 15 amino acids. The V gene's germline CDR1 is SEHNR and CDR2 FQNEAQ (reference sequence). TCRdb recomputed calls from the reads with MiXCR, one row per CDR3 protein. The sample records about 180,000 distinct CDR3 sequences, 13% to 15% being singletons. Sequences were obtained from PBMCs. The clonotype was recovered from a human donor in good health (CMV status not recorded). Some clones in this sample may be carry-over from other donors' samples. The chain has TRBV7-9 and TRBJ2-2, with a possible D match to TRBD1 (6 bases). CDR3 residues: CASSAGTRNTGELFF. CDR3 in DNA: TGTGCCAGCAGCGCCGGGACAAGGAACACCGGGGAGCTGTTTTTT.